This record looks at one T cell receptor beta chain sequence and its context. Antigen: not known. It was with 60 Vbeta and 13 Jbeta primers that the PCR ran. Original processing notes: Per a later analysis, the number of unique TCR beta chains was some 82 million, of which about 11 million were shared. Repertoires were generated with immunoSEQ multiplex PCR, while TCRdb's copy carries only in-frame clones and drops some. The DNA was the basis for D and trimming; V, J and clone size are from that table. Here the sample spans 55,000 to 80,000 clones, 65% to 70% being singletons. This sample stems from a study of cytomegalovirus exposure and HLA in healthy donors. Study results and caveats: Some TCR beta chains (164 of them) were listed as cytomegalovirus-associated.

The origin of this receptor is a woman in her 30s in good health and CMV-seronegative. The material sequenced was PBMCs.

The DNA for the CDR3 is TGTGCCAGCAGTCGACTAGCGGGGGGGTCAGATACGCAGTATTTT. Protein product: CASSRLAGGSDTQYF. This rearrangement joins TRBV6-1 to TRBJ2-3, with 14 positions matching TRBD2. CDR1 is MNHNS, CDR2 SASEGT, per germline. The CDR3 extends over 15 amino acids. Trimming cost V 5 bases and J 4 bases; bases outside gene matches: 2.